A selection of T cell receptor beta chains follows, all from one sample in a study of OX40 agonist ivuxolimab in advanced cancers. TCRdb's table, derived via immunoSEQ multiplex PCR, lists solely in-frame clones and lacks some. Of 70,000 or so clones in the sample, about nine tenths are singletons; the top ten hold approximately 2.6%. The input for sequencing was CD4+ or CD8+ T cells sorted from blood, taken in a trial of the OX40 agonist ivuxolimab. The receptors were sampled from an adult with an advanced solid tumor such as melanoma, head and neck, liver or kidney cancer. CDR3s include the opening cysteine and the closing phenylalanine or tryptophan. The D gene is left open where the match is weak. Not all rows give a size; the values are once, few, many and, for expanded clones, a class.

v_call: TRBV28; clone_size: NA; d_call: TRBD1; j_call: TRBJ1-2; cdr3_nt: TGTGCCTGTATGTCAGGGGGGAGGTATGGCTACACCTTC; cdr3_aa: CACMSGGRYGYTF
v_call: TRBV7-9; clone_size: NA; d_call: NA; j_call: TRBJ2-3; cdr3_nt: TGTGCCAGCAGCTCTGGGGGCCCGGATACGCAGTATTTT; cdr3_aa: CASSSGGPDTQYF
v_call: TRBV30; clone_size: NA; d_call: NA; j_call: TRBJ1-6; cdr3_nt: TGTGCCTGGAGCAGGCTGGATTCACCCCTCCACTTT; cdr3_aa: CAWSRLDSPLHF
v_call: TRBV7-8; clone_size: NA; d_call: NA; j_call: TRBJ1-2; cdr3_nt: TGTGCCAGCAGCTTAGTGCCCGAAGGCCGGGGCTACACCTTC; cdr3_aa: CASSLVPEGRGYTF
v_call: TRBV11-3; clone_size: NA; d_call: NA; j_call: TRBJ2-7; cdr3_nt: TGTGCCAGCAGCTTATCAGGGGAAGGCTACGAGCAGTACTTC; cdr3_aa: CASSLSGEGYEQYF
v_call: TRBV6-5; clone_size: NA; d_call: NA; j_call: TRBJ2-1; cdr3_nt: TGTGCCAGCAGTTACGTCGGGGGATCCTACAATGAGCAGTTCTTC; cdr3_aa: CASSYVGGSYNEQFF
v_call: TRBV28; clone_size: NA; d_call: TRBD1; j_call: TRBJ1-2; cdr3_nt: TGTGCCAGTCTCTTCCCCAGGGGGGGCTACACCTTC; cdr3_aa: CASLFPRGGYTF
v_call: TRBV6-1; clone_size: NA; d_call: NA; j_call: TRBJ2-1; cdr3_nt: TGTGCCAGCAGTGAATTCCTCTCCTACAATGAGCAGTTCTTC; cdr3_aa: CASSEFLSYNEQFF
v_call: TRBV6-5; clone_size: few; d_call: TRBD1; j_call: TRBJ2-7; cdr3_nt: TGTGCCAGCAGCAAGGACAGGGGGCCCTACGAGCAGTACTTC; cdr3_aa: CASSKDRGPYEQYF
v_call: TRBV6-6; clone_size: NA; d_call: NA; j_call: TRBJ1-2; cdr3_nt: TGTGCCAGCAGTTTGGGGAATCTCTATGGCTACACCTTC; cdr3_aa: CASSLGNLYGYTF
v_call: TRBV9; clone_size: NA; d_call: TRBD1; j_call: TRBJ1-1; cdr3_nt: TGTGCCAGCAGCCCCGGACAGGAGAACACTGAAGCTTTCTTT; cdr3_aa: CASSPGQENTEAFF
v_call: TRBV14; clone_size: NA; d_call: TRBD2; j_call: TRBJ2-1; cdr3_nt: TGTGCCAGCAGCCAAAATCACAGGACTAGCCGGGAGCAGTTCTTC; cdr3_aa: CASSQNHRTSREQFF
v_call: TRBV6-4; clone_size: NA; d_call: NA; j_call: TRBJ2-2; cdr3_nt: TGTGCCAGCAGTGATCGCCCGGGGTCCACCGGGGAGCTGTTTTTT; cdr3_aa: CASSDRPGSTGELFF